Described below is a single T cell receptor beta chain sequence and its context. Antigen unknown. Produced via immunoSEQ multiplex PCR; TCRdb's table is partial and in-frame only. The sample yields tens of thousands of clones, about 92% seen once. Samples of blood were obtained at baseline, on cycle 4 day 1, and on cycle 7 day 1. The data are from a study of OX40 agonist ivuxolimab in advanced cancers. In the study overall: A male proportion of 82.7% was recorded, with mean age around 60 years and range roughly 23 to 90.

Whole-study findings and limits: Normalized T-cell clonal expansion was also low in some nonresponders. CD8+ T cells were the subset that, on average, had more expanded clones than CD4+.

The germline V gene encodes CDR1 MNHEY and CDR2 SMNVEV (reference sequence). Trimming removed 3 bases from V and 3 bases from J, with 8 bases in between. The CDR3 contains 13 residues. This TCR was recovered from an adult with an advanced solid tumor such as melanoma, head and neck, liver or kidney cancer. Specimen: CD4+ or CD8+ T cells sorted from blood, collected in a trial of the OX40 agonist ivuxolimab. V is TRBV27 and J is TRBJ1-2, with D perhaps matching TRBD1 (5 bases). CDR3 loop: CASSLGTHYGYTF. For the CDR3, the DNA is TGTGCCAGCAGTTTGGGGACCCACTATGGCTACACCTTC.